These 13 T cell receptor beta chains share one sample of origin, sequenced in a study of cytomegalovirus exposure and HLA in healthy donors. A multiplex PCR was run with 60 Vbeta primers and 13 Jbeta primers. The data were produced by immunoSEQ multiplex PCR, yet TCRdb's version contains in-frame clones alone and is incomplete. The sample carries under 75,000 clones, approximately 70% recorded once. Material for sequencing was PBMCs. The receptor set was obtained from a middle-aged man in good health and CMV-seropositive.

This clone came up a few times. The rearrangement joins TRBV29-1 to TRBJ2-1; D perhaps matches TRBD2 (5 bases). Germline-derived CDR1 and CDR2 are SQVTM and ANQGSEA. The CDR3 contains 12 residues. Between the trimmed V and J ends, which lost 4 bases and 5 bases, there was a span of 9 bases. CDR3 coding DNA: TGCAGCGTTGGACTATATGACAATGAGCAGTTCTTC. Amino acids: CSVGLYDNEQFF.

This sequence joins TRBV2 and TRBJ1-1; D is uncertain. The CDR3 runs 12 residues. Trimming shortened V by 6 bases and J by 2 bases, and 7 bases separated the two germline ends. The germline V gene encodes CDR1 SNHLY and CDR2 FYNNEI. CDR3 sequence: CASRTRNTEAFF. The CDR3 DNA is TGTGCCAGCAGAACCAGAAACACTGAAGCTTTCTTT.

Remarks on this clone: The junction departs from the called germline gene at one end, perhaps through a read error. V gene TRBV6-5 combines with J gene TRBJ1-2; possible D gene TRBD1, 5 bases. CDR1 MNHEY and CDR2 SVGAGI come from the germline V gene. CDR3 length: 15 amino acids. The CDR3 loop is CASSYLAGGDYSYTF. The CDR3 DNA reads as TGTGCCAGCAGTTACCTGGCGGGGGGGGACTATAGCTACACCTTC.

The chain employs TRBV7-9 and TRBJ1-1; D gene unclear. Trimming left V 6 bases short and J 2 bases short, with 7 bases between. The CDR3 runs 12 residues. Germline V gene lookup returns CDR1 SEHNR and CDR2 FQNEAQ (reference sequence). CDR3 DNA: TGTGCCAGCAGGGCCAGTAACACTGAAGCTTTCTTT. It specifies CASRASNTEAFF.

This clone was seen only once. The gene calls are TRBV11-1 and TRBJ1-1, with 8 positions matching TRBD1. Germline values: CDR1 SGHAT, CDR2 FQDESV (reference sequence). There are 14 residues in the CDR3. V shed 2 bases, J shed 4 bases, and the junction held 3 bases outside the gene matches. CDR3 sequence (DNA): TGTGCCAGCAGCTTAAACGGACAGGGCACTGAAGCTTTCTTT. Amino acid sequence: CASSLNGQGTEAFF.

This chain connects TRBV4-1 to TRBJ2-7; 9 nucleotides align to TRBD1. This CDR3 region has 15 residues. Germline lookup yields CDR1 MGHRA and CDR2 YSYEKL. J gave up 4 bases and V 1 base, and 5 bases lay outside the gene matches. In nucleotides, the CDR3 is TGCGCCAGCAGCCAAGTCTACGGACAGGGGTACGAGCAGTACTTC. This encodes CASSQVYGQGYEQYF.

The chain combines TRBV28 with TRBJ2-7, with TRBD1 matching over 9 bases. Germline trimming cut 7 bases from V and 5 bases from J; bases unmatched to any gene: 6. The CDR3 loop spans 13 amino acids. Germline V lookup: CDR1 MDHEN, CDR2 SYDVKM. The CDR3 loop reads CASNTGGKDEQYF. For the CDR3, the DNA is TGTGCCAGCAATACAGGGGGCAAGGACGAGCAGTACTTC.

The rearrangement links TRBV5-1 to TRBJ2-7, with TRBD1 matching 9 bases. Trimming cost V 4 bases and J 3 bases; bases outside gene matches: 5. Germline V lookup: CDR1 SGHRS, CDR2 YFSETQ. The CDR3 consists of 14 residues. The CDR3 is CASSVQGAGYEQYF. The CDR3, as DNA: TGCGCCAGCAGCGTACAGGGGGCGGGCTACGAGCAGTACTTC. Looking up the rest from reference TRBV5-1 and TRBJ2-7 gives the full variable domain: KAGVTQTPRYLIKTRGQQVTLSCSPISGHRSVSWYQQTPGQGLQFLFEYFSETQRNKGNFPGRFSGRQFSNSRSEMNVSTLELGDSALYLCASSVQGAGYEQYFGPGTRLTVT.

The V call is TRBV30, the J call TRBJ2-1; the match to TRBD2 covers 8 bases. This CDR3 region has 13 residues. V dropped 2 bases and J dropped 8; count of bases not matched to a gene: 5. In germline, CDR1 is GTSNPN, CDR2 SVGIG (reference sequence). The CDR3 reads CAWSPRRGDEQFF. CDR3 coding DNA: TGTGCCTGGAGTCCTAGGCGGGGGGATGAGCAGTTCTTC.

The chain links TRBV5-6 to TRBJ2-3, with 11 bases aligning to TRBD2. The germline V gene encodes CDR1 SGHDT and CDR2 YYEEEE. Germline trimming cut 0 bases from V and 7 bases from J; bases unmatched to any gene: 4. This CDR3 contains 15 residues. CDR3 in amino acids: CASSLVSGGAYTQYF. The CDR3, as DNA: TGTGCCAGCAGCTTGGTTAGCGGGGGGGCATATACGCAGTATTTT.

This clone was recorded a few times. The chain recombines TRBV5-4 with TRBJ1-2; 10 bases align to TRBD1. CDR3 length: 14 amino acids. Germline V lookup: CDR1 SGHNT, CDR2 YYREEE (reference sequence). Unmatched junction bases numbered 4, after V lost 3 bases and J lost 5 bases. CDR3 DNA sequence: TGTGCCAGCAGCTCAAGGGACAGGGGTTATGGCTACACCTTC. Residues: CASSSRDRGYGYTF.

This clone has only a few counts. The V gene is TRBV6-1, the J gene TRBJ1-2; D not certain. Looked up from germline, CDR1 is MNHNS and CDR2 is SASEGT. This CDR3 is built from 13 residues. With 2 bases removed from V and 8 bases from J, the gap between germline ends came to 12 bases. The CDR3 loop reads CASSEFEGRGYTF. The CDR3 nucleotides read TGTGCCAGCAGTGAATTTGAGGGTCGCGGCTACACCTTC.

The chain employs TRBV11-2 and TRBJ1-5; possible D gene TRBD1, 5 bases. Per the germline V gene, CDR1 is SGHAT and CDR2 is FQNNGV. This CDR3 has 14 amino acids. V was pared by 5 bases and J by 6 bases, with 14 bases between. The CDR3 DNA reads TGTGCCAGCAGCCGGGGGGGGTCTAGTCAGCCCCAGCATTTT. This encodes CASSRGGSSQPQHF.